One sample yielded the 16 T cell receptor beta chains listed below, sequenced in a study of T cells after yellow fever vaccination. A single record per CDR3 protein comes from TCRdb applying MiXCR to the 5' RACE reads. The sample includes 150,000 to 200,000 distinct CDR3 sequences, approximately 6.2% of them seen just once. The sequences come from CD4+ T cells sorted from PBMCs, collected on the day of the first yellow fever vaccination. The source of these receptors is a man between 18 and 29 years old who received the YFV17D yellow fever vaccine.

This clonotype was counted at least ten times. The genes are TRBV29-1 and TRBJ2-3, with D perhaps given as TRBD1 or TRBD2 (5 bases each). V lost 0 bases, J lost 9 bases, and 13 bases lay in between. The CDR3 is made up of 13 amino acids. Germline CDR1 and CDR2: SQVTM and ANQGSEA. The CDR3 loop reads CSVEETRDGTQYF. Written as DNA, the CDR3 is TGCAGCGTTGAAGAGACTCGGGACGGAACGCAGTATTTT.

This clonotype was recorded at least ten times. This chain uses TRBV19 with TRBJ2-1, with 11 bases aligning to TRBD2. J was trimmed by 2 bases and V by 3 bases; bases with no gene match: 9. Per germline, CDR1 LNHDA and CDR2 SQIVND (reference sequence). This CDR3 comprises 18 residues. The CDR3: CASSMTSGILGAYNEQFF. DNA for the CDR3: TGTGCCAGTAGTATGACTAGCGGGATCCTAGGCGCCTACAATGAGCAGTTCTTC.

The rearrangement joins TRBV5-1 to TRBJ1-1; D perhaps matches TRBD1 (6 bases). Germline V gene data show CDR1 as SGHRS and CDR2 as YFSETQ. Deletions cut 4 bases from V and 1 base from J, with 17 bases between. The CDR3 is 16 amino acids. CDR3 amino acids: CASSARQASQNTEAFF. The CDR3 DNA follows: TGCGCCAGCAGCGCCCGACAGGCATCACAGAACACTGAAGCTTTCTTT.

The table lists this clonotype with many counts. This chain joins TRBV28 and TRBJ2-3, with D hard to call. Trimming pared 4 bases from V and 2 bases from J, leaving 7 bases between. The germline CDR1 and CDR2 sequences are MDHEN and SYDVKM. This CDR3 region has 13 residues. The CDR3 DNA follows: TGTGCCAGCAGTTCCGGAACCACAGATACGCAGTATTTT. Protein product: CASSSGTTDTQYF.

The sample holds many counts of this clonotype. This rearrangement joins TRBV6-5 to TRBJ2-7, with 8 nucleotides matching TRBD1. CDR1 is MNHEY, CDR2 SVGAGI, per germline. The V gene end was trimmed by 5 bases and the J gene end by 3 bases; junction bases not matched to a gene: 6. The CDR3 loop spans 14 amino acids. CDR3 sequence (DNA): TGTGCCAGCAGTCGAGGACAGGGCGTCTACGAGCAGTACTTC. Translation: CASSRGQGVYEQYF.

In this sample, this clonotype turned up many times. The rearrangement joins TRBV6-6 to TRBJ2-3; possibly TRBD1 for D (5 bases). Trimming cost V 6 bases and J 0 bases, with 13 bases left between them. This CDR3 region has 15 residues. The germline gives CDR1 MNHNY, CDR2 SVGAGI (reference sequence). DNA for the CDR3: TGTGCCAGCAGCCCCAGGGCGATTAGCACAGATACGCAGTATTTT. It translates to CASSPRAISTDTQYF.

This clonotype appeared a few times. The chain combines TRBV28 with TRBJ2-3; D is perhaps TRBD1 or TRBD2 (5 bases each). The CDR3 runs to 12 residues. Looked up from germline, CDR1 is MDHEN and CDR2 is SYDVKM. The germline V and J ends were trimmed by 8 bases and 0 bases, with 6 bases remaining between them. The CDR3 nucleotides are TGTGCCAGCGAGGGGAGCACAGATACGCAGTATTTT. It codes for CASEGSTDTQYF.

This clonotype was found many times. This chain connects TRBV27 to TRBJ2-5, with 13 bases lining up with TRBD2. V lost 4 bases and J lost 2; bases outside the gene matches: 7. CDR1 MNHEY and CDR2 SMNVEV come from the germline V gene (reference sequence). The CDR3 is 17 amino acids. CDR3 in DNA: TGTGCCAGCAGTTCGGGACTAGCGGGGAGGTATCAAGAGACCCAGTACTTC. This translates into CASSSGLAGRYQETQYF.

The chain uses TRBV4-3 and TRBJ2-1; TRBD2 matches at 10 bases. V lost 0 bases, J lost 4 bases, and 0 bases stayed unmatched. Germline V gene sequence: CDR1 LGHNA, CDR2 YSLEER. The CDR3 totals 15 residues. The CDR3 loop is CASSQELAGYNEQFF. The CDR3 DNA sequence: TGCGCCAGCAGCCAAGAACTAGCGGGGTACAATGAGCAGTTCTTC.

This chain connects TRBV6-5 to TRBJ1-5; 8 positions agree with TRBD1. This CDR3 is built from 16 residues. V lost 1 base to trimming and J lost 4 bases; unmatched junction nucleotides: 6. The germline V gene encodes CDR1 MNHEY and CDR2 SVGAGI. The CDR3 is CASSYWTGRENQPQHF. The CDR3 bases are TGTGCCAGCAGTTACTGGACAGGGCGTGAGAATCAGCCCCAGCATTTT.

This clonotype was recorded at least ten times. The rearrangement joins TRBV2 to TRBJ1-6; 7 bases line up with TRBD1. J lost 4 bases, V lost 11 bases, and 8 bases had no gene match. Germline V lookup: CDR1 SNHLY, CDR2 FYNNEI. This CDR3 is 14 amino acids long. The CDR3 DNA is TGTGCCGCAGCCTACAGGGGTTATAATTCACCCCTCCACTTT. Its translation: CAAAYRGYNSPLHF.

This chain links TRBV5-1 with TRBJ2-1, with 11 positions matching TRBD1. Germline lookup yields CDR1 SGHRS and CDR2 YFSETQ. CDR3 length: 13 residues. V lost 3 bases to trimming and J lost 10 bases; unmatched junction nucleotides: 3. In DNA, the CDR3 is TGCGCCAGCAGCTGGACAGGGGGCTGGGAGCAGTTCTTC. This sequence encodes CASSWTGGWEQFF.

This clonotype has a count of ten or more. The chain employs TRBV29-1 and TRBJ1-1; D unclear. The V gene lost 4 bases and the J gene lost 1 base, with 19 bases spanning the gap. The germline CDR1 and CDR2 sequences are SQVTM and ANQGSEA. The CDR3 is 16 residues long. In nucleotides, the CDR3 is TGCAGCGTTGCAACTTCCATTTGGTTGGGGAACACTGAAGCTTTCTTT. It encodes CSVATSIWLGNTEAFF.

The V and J genes are TRBV7-2 and TRBJ2-3; 9 bases are a match to TRBD2. This CDR3 has 16 residues. Trimming removed 1 base from V and 4 bases from J; junction bases left unmatched: 6. Germline V gene sequence: CDR1 SGHTA, CDR2 FQGNSA. In DNA, the CDR3 is TGTGCCAGCAGCTTAGGGGCGGGGGGGCCCCCAGATACGCAGTATTTT. It codes for CASSLGAGGPPDTQYF. Variable domain in full (rest from reference TRBV7-2 and TRBJ2-3): GAGVSQSPSNKVTEKGKDVELRCDPISGHTALYWYRQSLGQGLEFLIYFQGNSAPDKSGLPSDRFSAERTGGSVSTLTIQRTQQEDSAVYLCASSLGAGGPPDTQYFGPGTRLTVL.

The V call is TRBV6-2 or TRBV6-3, the J call TRBJ2-3; D possibly matches TRBD1 or TRBD2 (6 bases each). The V and J ends lost 6 bases and 6 bases respectively, with 19 bases between them. The length of the CDR3 is 15 residues. Germline CDR1 and CDR2: MNHEY and SVGEGT. The CDR3 sequence is CASRTWGAGEDTQYF. CDR3 coding DNA: TGTGCCAGCAGGACGTGGGGGGCCGGTGAGGATACGCAGTATTTT.

The chain combines TRBV10-2 with TRBJ1-1; D is perhaps TRBD1 (6 bases). V lost 2 bases and J lost 4, with 14 bases in between. Germline V gives CDR1 WSHSY, CDR2 SAAADI. The CDR3 sequence is 15 residues long. Here the CDR3 DNA reads TGCGCCAGCAGTGAGGTGTACAGGGCGAGCACTGAAGCTTTCTTT. It yields the protein CASSEVYRASTEAFF.